The 19 T cell receptor beta chains presented below share a single source sample, sequenced in a study of shared clonotypes between healthy human individuals (TCRdb year 2020). The method behind the library was the immunoSEQ multiplex PCR assay. In TCRdb, the immuneACCESS table is reduced to in-frame sequences with V and J assigned. These tables do not hold every clone; where another copy was compared, an unresolved V gene accounts for under half, and the others remain unexplained. This sample has approximately 2.3 million clones in its table, and over 85% of those were observed once. The leading ten clones occupy 0.39% of the sample. The material sequenced was naive CD4+ T cells from PBMCs. The cell subset or site label corresponds to: CD45RA+ positively selected. The receptors were sampled from a man younger than 35 in good health. Some clones in this sample may be carry-over from other donors' samples.

The chain links TRBV5-6 to TRBJ1-1; TRBD1 is a possible D gene (5 bases). Trimming stripped 10 bases from V and 0 bases from J, with 16 bases between. The CDR3 runs 14 residues. CDR1 and CDR2 from the germline V gene are SGHDT and YYEEEE. CDR3 region: CACPGGEMNTEAFF. In DNA, the CDR3 is TGTGCCTGTCCGGGGGGAGAGATGAACACTGAAGCTTTCTTT. The full variable domain, with the rest looked up from reference TRBV5-6 and TRBJ1-1, is DAGVTQSPTHLIKTRGQQVTLRCSPKSGHDTVSWYQQALGQGPQFIFQYYEEEERQRGNFPDRFSGHQFPNYSSELNVNALLLGDSALYLCACPGGEMNTEAFFGQGTRLTVV.

The chain couples TRBV5-1 to TRBJ1-1; unclear D gene. The CDR3 runs to 16 residues. Between the trimmed V and J ends, which lost 1 base and 0 bases, there was a span of 13 bases. The V gene's germline CDR1 is SGHRS and CDR2 YFSETQ. CDR3 bases: TGCGCCAGCAGCTTGTTGGGCGGGATCATGAACACTGAAGCTTTCTTT. As protein: CASSLLGGIMNTEAFF.

Note on this clone: Other DNA sequences of this sample code for an identical CDR3. The V call is TRBV2, the J call TRBJ1-5; no clear D gene. V lost 2 bases to trimming and J lost 0 bases, with 5 bases between them. The length of the CDR3 is 14 residues. CDR1 is SNHLY and CDR2 is FYNNEI in the germline V gene. This chain's CDR3 is CASSERTSNQPQHF. The CDR3 DNA sequence: TGTGCCAGCAGTGAAAGGACTAGCAATCAGCCCCAGCATTTT.

V and J are TRBV5-4 and TRBJ2-2; 13 nucleotides match TRBD2. The CDR3 runs to 16 residues. V dropped 2 bases and J dropped 6; count of bases not matched to a gene: 4. Germline V gene lookup returns CDR1 SGHNT and CDR2 YYREEE (reference sequence). The CDR3 DNA sequence: TGTGCCAGCAGCTTAGCCGGGACTAGCGGGGCCGGGGAGCTGTTTTTT. Translating gives CASSLAGTSGAGELFF.

The chain recombines TRBV18 with TRBJ1-1, with TRBD1 matching over 9 bases. V shed 5 bases, J shed 2 bases, and the junction held 9 bases outside the gene matches. Germline loops: CDR1 KGHSH, CDR2 LQKENI. The CDR3 extends over 16 amino acids. CDR3 nucleotide sequence: TGTGCCAGCTCAACACAGGGGGCGCGGGTTAACACTGAAGCTTTCTTT. As protein: CASSTQGARVNTEAFF.

The chain is built from TRBV19 and TRBJ2-4; D gene uncertain. V was trimmed by 5 bases and J by 0 bases, leaving 11 bases between them. Germline-derived CDR1 and CDR2 are LNHDA and SQIVND (reference sequence). The length of the CDR3 is 15 residues. Here the CDR3 reads CASSGSNLAKNIQYF. The CDR3 coding sequence is TGTGCCAGTAGTGGCTCTAATCTAGCCAAAAACATTCAGTACTTC. The variable domain in full, completed from reference TRBV19 and TRBJ2-4, reads DGGITQSPKYLFRKEGQNVTLSCEQNLNHDAMYWYRQDPGQGLRLIYYSQIVNDFQKGDIAEGYSVSREKKESFPLTVTSAQKNPTAFYLCASSGSNLAKNIQYFGAGTRLSVL.

The V gene is TRBV10-3, the J gene TRBJ2-2; the D gene could be TRBD1 or TRBD2 (5 bases each). Germline CDR1 and CDR2: ENHRY and SYGVKD. Trimming left V 3 bases short and J 8 bases short, with 10 bases between. The CDR3 loop spans 13 amino acids. The CDR3 sequence is CAISDGTGGELFF. For the CDR3, the DNA is TGTGCCATCAGTGACGGGACCGGTGGGGAGCTGTTTTTT.

The CDR3 protein is CASSGREAVPPGANVLTF. In nucleotides, the CDR3 is TGTGCCAGCAGCGGGCGGGAAGCCGTTCCCCCTGGGGCCAACGTCCTGACTTTC. The chain has TRBV7-9 and TRBJ2-6; perhaps TRBD2 as D (6 bases). V was shortened by 5 bases and J by 2 bases, with 19 bases between the two germline ends. The V gene's germline CDR1 is SEHNR and CDR2 FQNEAQ (reference sequence). CDR3 length: 18 residues. The full variable domain, completed using reference TRBV7-9 and TRBJ2-6, is DTGVSQNPRHKITKRGQNVTFRCDPISEHNRLYWYRQTLGQGPEFLTYFQNEAQLEKSRLLSDRFSAERPKGSFSTLEIQRTEQGDSAMYLCASSGREAVPPGANVLTFGAGSRLTVL.

Comments on this clone: The same CDR3 arises from other DNA sequences in this sample as well. This sequence joins TRBV28 and TRBJ2-7; 8 bases are shared with TRBD1. The CDR3 is 14 amino acids. With V trimmed by 2 bases and J by 5 bases, 5 bases remained unmatched. The V gene's germline CDR1 is MDHEN and CDR2 SYDVKM. For the CDR3, the DNA is TGTGCCAGCAGTTTACGACAGGGGTCGCACGAGCAGTACTTC. As protein: CASSLRQGSHEQYF.

CDR3 amino acids: CSVVLGRLDTQYF. The CDR3 DNA is TGCAGCGTTGTTCTCGGCAGGCTGGATACGCAGTATTTT. This sequence joins TRBV29-1 and TRBJ2-3, with unresolved D. Trimming took off 4 bases at V and 6 bases at J, with 14 bases between the two ends. The CDR3 loop spans 13 amino acids. Germline assignment: CDR1 SQVTM and CDR2 ANQGSEA.

This chain uses TRBV5-1 with TRBJ2-6, with D perhaps matching TRBD2 (5 bases). This CDR3 is built from 15 residues. CDR1 and CDR2 from the germline V gene are SGHRS and YFSETQ. V lost 2 bases and J lost 0, with 6 bases in between. The chain's CDR3 is CASSFGISGANVLTF. For the CDR3, the DNA is TGCGCCAGCAGCTTCGGGATCTCTGGGGCCAACGTCCTGACTTTC.

CDR3 DNA sequence: TGTGCCAGCAGCTCCCTAGAGGGGAATCAGCCCCAGCATTTT. It specifies CASSSLEGNQPQHF. The chain employs TRBV11-2 and TRBJ1-5; D is perhaps TRBD1 (5 bases). With 4 bases removed from V and 4 bases from J, the gap between germline ends came to 11 bases. Germline V gene data show CDR1 as SGHAT and CDR2 as FQNNGV. This CDR3 contains 14 residues.

V gene TRBV7-2 combines with J gene TRBJ2-3, with TRBD1 matching over 11 bases. CDR3 length equals 14 residues. V was clipped by 3 bases and J by 8 bases; unmatched bases: 4. Looked up from germline, CDR1 is SGHTA and CDR2 is FQGNSA. CDR3 bases: TGTGCCAGCAGCTTGGGACAGGGGGGGGTTACGCAGTATTTT. It specifies CASSLGQGGVTQYF.

This rearrangement joins TRBV29-1 to TRBJ2-3; D is unclear. Trimming left V 4 bases short and J 4 bases short, with 12 bases between. There are 13 residues in the CDR3. Germline CDR1 and CDR2: SQVTM and ANQGSEA. This CDR3 is CSVAPVRADTQYF. CDR3 coding DNA: TGCAGCGTTGCCCCCGTTAGGGCAGATACGCAGTATTTT.

As for this clone: Other DNA sequences in this specimen translate into the identical CDR3. This chain links TRBV7-9 with TRBJ1-1, with D perhaps matching TRBD1 (6 bases). Between the trimmed V and J ends, which lost 2 bases and 0 bases, there was a span of 7 bases. This CDR3 has 14 residues. Per germline, CDR1 SEHNR and CDR2 FQNEAQ (reference sequence). DNA of the CDR3: TGTGCCAGCAGCTTACAGGGGCTGAACACTGAAGCTTTCTTT. The encoded protein is CASSLQGLNTEAFF.

Only a few counts were recorded for this clone. V is TRBV14 and J is TRBJ1-2; no clear D gene. The CDR3 runs 12 residues. V lost 3 bases to trimming and J lost 3 bases, with 5 bases between them. Germline V gene lookup returns CDR1 SGHDN and CDR2 FVKESK. The CDR3 nucleotides are TGTGCCAGCAGCCAGAGGGACTATGGCTACACCTTC. Amino acids: CASSQRDYGYTF. Using reference TRBV14 and TRBJ1-2 for the parts outside the CDR3, the full variable domain is EAGVTQFPSHSVIEKGQTVTLRCDPISGHDNLYWYRRVMGKEIKFLLHFVKESKQDESGMPNNRFLAERTGGTYSTLKVQPAELEDSGVYFCASSQRDYGYTFGSGTRLTVV.

The chain has TRBV13 and TRBJ2-7; 11 nucleotides agree with TRBD2. The V gene's germline CDR1 is PRHDT and CDR2 FYEKMQ (reference sequence). V lost 5 bases to trimming and J lost 4 bases; unmatched junction nucleotides: 19. The CDR3 spans 19 residues. CDR3 residues: CASSRMGLAEPTRRYEQYF. The DNA for the CDR3 is TGTGCCAGCAGCCGAATGGGACTAGCGGAACCTACTAGGCGTTACGAGCAGTACTTC.

CDR3 in DNA: TGCGCCAGCAGCTTGTCCCACGAGGCCCAGTACTTC. It is translated as CASSLSHEAQYF. V is TRBV5-1 and J is TRBJ2-5; no clear D gene. The V end was cut by 1 base, the J end by 9 bases, with 10 bases between. CDR1 and CDR2 from the germline V gene are SGHRS and YFSETQ. CDR3 size: 12 residues.

Concerning this clone: The identical CDR3 is also encoded by other nucleotide sequences in the sample. V and J are TRBV7-2 and TRBJ1-2; D is ambiguous. The germline V gene encodes CDR1 SGHTA and CDR2 FQGNSA. V lost 4 bases to trimming and J lost 2 bases, with 8 bases between them. The CDR3 length is 13 residues. CDR3 sequence (DNA): TGTGCCAGCAGCTCCGGACGGAACTATGGCTACACCTTC. This codes for CASSSGRNYGYTF.